This T cell receptor beta chain was sequenced for a study of chemoradiotherapy in HPV16-positive cancers. Study context: Candidate HPV-specific clones and shared TCR motifs came from a couple of HPV16-positive patients. Study-wide results and caveats: Candidate HPV-specific clones and E7-related TCR motifs grew in tumor during treatment. HPV-specific T cells were functionally defined from only a couple of HPV16-positive patients.

For this clone: The antigen is unknown.

Produced via immunoSEQ multiplex PCR; TCRdb's table is partial and in-frame only. The repertoire holds about 16,000 clones, with about nine tenths as singletons. Samples were taken several times over chemoradiotherapy. After removal of 4 bases from V and 1 base from J, the junction contained 4 bases not matched to a gene. Germline-derived CDR1 and CDR2 are SGHRS and YFSETQ. The CDR3 is 17 amino acids. The receptor was isolated from a human donor with HPV-associated anogenital cancer. The sample in question was blood, obtained from a patient who underwent chemoradiotherapy. The chain uses TRBV5-1 and TRBJ2-2; 13 positions match TRBD2. The CDR3: CASSPGTSGVNTGELFF. The CDR3 bases are TGCGCCAGCAGCCCTGGGACTAGCGGGGTGAACACCGGGGAGCTGTTTTTT.